This T cell receptor beta chain derives from a study of regulatory T cells in long-lasting Graves disease. Study context: Graves' patients who were just diagnosed had used antithyroid drugs for under 3 months.

Stated time point: newly diagnosed GD, antithyroid drugs for less than 3 months. From RNA extracted from PBMCs, the TCR library was made. Investigators report Graves' disease was diagnosed under American Thyroid Association guidelines. This clonotype was counted at least ten times. This CDR3 contains 14 residues. The V and J ends lost 0 bases and 4 bases respectively, with 9 bases between them. CDR1 and CDR2 (germline): MNHEY, SVGAGI. Sequencing libraries for TCR beta were prepared with iRepertoire HTBI primers and Arm-PCR of CDR3 regions. TCRdb re-derived calls from the multiplex PCR reads in MiXCR, one entry per CDR3 protein. The table lists hundreds of thousands of distinct CDR3 sequences, roughly a sixth of them singletons.

The source is a female donor with Graves disease. The specimen was peripheral blood mononuclear cells (PBMCs), collected at new diagnosis, from a patient treated with antithyroid drugs. V gene TRBV6-5 combines with J gene TRBJ1-1; tentatively, D is TRBD1 (6 bases). The CDR3 DNA sequence: TGTGCCAGCAGTTACTCACAGGGTGGCACTGAAGCTTTCTTT. It yields the protein CASSYSQGGTEAFF.